The 26 T cell receptor beta chains below were found in one sample sequenced in a study of blood T cells in healthy people across ages. Sample-barcoded 5' priming and a J-beta primer mix drove a second PCR of about 6 to 12 cycles. TCRdb itself ran the 5' RACE reads through MiXCR, one entry per CDR3 protein. The repertoire holds fewer than 750,000 distinct CDR3 sequences, with roughly half as singletons. Sequenced material: blood. These receptors were taken from a woman at least 80 years old in good health.

The J gene is TRBJ1-4, the V gene TRBV12-3 or TRBV12-4, with TRBD1 as a possible D gene (6 bases). The CDR3 consists of 14 residues. Trimming cost V 5 bases and J 3 bases, with 10 bases left between them. CDR3 protein: CASSRRGANEKLFF. DNA of the CDR3: TGTGCCAGCAGTCGCAGGGGAGCTAATGAAAAACTGTTTTTT.

This rearrangement joins TRBV4-1 to TRBJ2-1; possible D gene TRBD2, 5 bases. The germline V and J ends were trimmed by 0 bases and 6 bases, with 12 bases remaining between them. This CDR3 is built from 15 residues. CDR1 is MGHRA, CDR2 YSYEKL, per germline. CDR3 in DNA: TGCGCCAGCAGCCAAGAACTAGTTCGGTCCAATGAGCAGTTCTTC. It is translated as CASSQELVRSNEQFF.

On this clonotype itself: This sequence may be a read error, since a much larger clone differs from it by one base. This chain joins TRBV4-2 and TRBJ2-1, with TRBD2 matching 7 bases. Germline-derived CDR1 and CDR2 are LGHNA and YNFKEQ. The CDR3 has 15 amino acids. The DNA for the CDR3 is TGTGCCTGCAGCCAAGATCAAGCGGGGCTCAATGAGCAGTTCTTC. It is translated as CACSQDQAGLNEQFF.

This chain links TRBV7-2 with TRBJ2-5; possible D gene TRBD1, 6 bases. The end of the DNA aligns better with TRBJ2-7, so the J call may be wrong. The CDR3 consists of 15 residues. From germline, CDR1 is SGHTA and CDR2 FQGNSA. The CDR3 spells CASSLVVRGPYEQYF. Written as DNA, the CDR3 is TGTGCCAGCAGCTTAGTGGTCAGGGGACCCTACGAGCAGTACTTC.

This clonotype was counted ten times or more. The chain uses TRBV12-3 or TRBV12-4 and TRBJ1-5; maybe TRBD1 (5 bases). V gave up 4 bases and J gave up 0 bases, with 7 bases separating them. This CDR3 spans 14 amino acids. The chain's CDR3 is CASSSRDSNQPQHF. CDR3 coding DNA: TGTGCCAGCAGTTCCAGGGATAGCAATCAGCCCCAGCATTTT.

The chain employs TRBV4-1 and TRBJ2-7; TRBD2 might be the D (5 bases). The J call could be wrong; TRBJ2-5 is a better fit for the DNA end. Germline V gene lookup returns CDR1 MGHRA and CDR2 YSYEKL. The CDR3 contains 13 residues. The CDR3 region has the DNA TGCGCCAGCAGCCAAGAGAGGGATGAGACCCAGTACTTC. It specifies CASSQERDETQYF.

About this clonotype: A much more abundant neighbour one base away suggests this may be a read error. The rearrangement links TRBV3-1 to TRBJ2-1, with D unresolved. V was pared by 6 bases and J by 11 bases, with 11 bases between. Germline assignment: CDR1 LGHDT and CDR2 YNNKEL (reference sequence). The CDR3 has 11 amino acids. CDR3 residues: CASSLRYKQFF. For the CDR3, the DNA is TGTGCCAGCAGTCTTCGGTATAAGCAGTTCTTC.

This clonotype has ten or more counts. This sequence joins TRBV18 and TRBJ2-1; TRBD1 agrees at 9 bases. Germline V lookup: CDR1 KGHSH, CDR2 LQKENI. The CDR3 covers 14 residues. The J segment lost 3 bases and the V segment lost 5 bases, leaving 2 bases of the junction unmatched. For the CDR3, the DNA is TGTGCCAGCTCAGGGGACAGGGACTACAATGAGCAGTTCTTC. Translated, it gives CASSGDRDYNEQFF.

V and J are TRBV18 and TRBJ2-5; D is unclear. This CDR3 contains 14 residues. Per germline, CDR1 KGHSH and CDR2 LQKENI. V lost 3 bases and J 0 bases, leaving 8 bases between the germline ends. CDR3 in DNA: TGTGCCAGCTCACCGACACCATACCAAGAGACCCAGTACTTC. Amino acid sequence: CASSPTPYQETQYF.

The rearrangement joins TRBV28 to TRBJ2-1; 11 bases match TRBD2. The CDR3 sequence is 15 residues long. Germline V lookup: CDR1 MDHEN, CDR2 SYDVKM. J was trimmed by 9 bases and V by 3 bases; bases with no gene match: 7. The CDR3 nucleotides are TGTGCCAGCAGTTTCACGACTAGCGGGAAAAGTGAGCAGTTCTTC. This encodes CASSFTTSGKSEQFF. Full variable domain (outside the CDR3, taken from reference TRBV28 and TRBJ2-1): DVKVTQSSRYLVKRTGEKVFLECVQDMDHENMFWYRQDPGLGLRLIYFSYDVKMKEKGDIPEGYSVSREKKERFSLILESASTNQTSMYLCASSFTTSGKSEQFFGPGTRLTVL.

This clonotype was counted a few times. The chain links TRBV4-3 to TRBJ2-5; 11 positions agree with TRBD1. The CDR3 contains 16 residues. Germline CDR1 and CDR2: LGHNA and YSLEER. Trimming at V came to 1 base and at J to 11 bases, leaving 12 bases not matched to a gene. DNA of the CDR3: TGCGCCAGCAGCCAAGGACCGGGACAGGGGGAAGATGAGCAGTACTTC. This translates into CASSQGPGQGEDEQYF.

The genes are TRBV18 and TRBJ2-3, with D possibly being TRBD1 (6 bases). The germline V gene has CDR1 KGHSH and CDR2 LQKENI. The CDR3 covers 14 residues. V was shortened by 3 bases and J by 3 bases, with 10 bases between the two germline ends. The CDR3 loop reads CASSPGQKTDTQYF. The CDR3 DNA reads as TGTGCCAGCTCACCCGGACAGAAAACAGATACGCAGTATTTT.

V gene TRBV20-1 combines with J gene TRBJ2-1, with 9 bases lining up with TRBD1. Germline CDR1 DFQATT, CDR2 SNEGSKA (reference sequence). This CDR3 has 16 amino acids. J lost 13 bases, V lost 0 bases, and 16 bases had no gene match. The CDR3 DNA sequence: TGCAGTGCTAGAGATGGGGGACAGGGATCTCTAAGGCCCCAGTTCTTC. This codes for CSARDGGQGSLRPQFF.

This clonotype was counted ten times or more. This chain uses TRBV18 with TRBJ2-1; D perhaps matches TRBD2 (5 bases). V was shortened by 2 bases and J by 2 bases, with 10 bases between the two germline ends. There are 15 residues in the CDR3. Germline loops: CDR1 KGHSH, CDR2 LQKENI. The CDR3 sequence: CASSPRTGTYNEQFF. DNA of the CDR3: TGTGCCAGCTCACCAAGGACGGGAACCTACAATGAGCAGTTCTTC.

This chain joins TRBV20-1 and TRBJ2-1, with D perhaps TRBD2 (6 bases). This CDR3 is 11 amino acids long. V was pared by 5 bases and J by 12 bases, with 14 bases between. The V gene's germline CDR1 is DFQATT and CDR2 SNEGSKA (reference sequence). Here the CDR3 reads CSAGTSFGQFF. The CDR3, as DNA: TGCAGTGCTGGGACTTCTTTTGGGCAGTTCTTC.

The chain is built from TRBV4-1 and TRBJ2-6, with D unclear. This CDR3 is built from 15 residues. Trimming took 4 bases from V and 2 from J, leaving 9 bases between them. From germline, CDR1 is MGHRA and CDR2 YSYEKL. The CDR3: CASSLLWAGANVLTF. The CDR3 DNA sequence: TGCGCCAGCAGCCTTTTGTGGGCTGGGGCCAACGTCCTGACTTTC.

The CDR3 nucleotides read TGTGCCAGCAGCTTGAGAAGGGGGGAGTCTCACAATGAGCAGTTCTTC. It specifies CASSLRRGESHNEQFF. This chain uses TRBV11-1 with TRBJ2-1; possibly TRBD1 or TRBD2 for D (6 bases each). In germline, CDR1 is SGHAT, CDR2 FQDESV (reference sequence). Between the trimmed V and J ends, which lost 3 bases and 5 bases, there was a span of 17 bases. CDR3 length: 16 residues.

The gene calls are TRBV2 and TRBJ2-3, with D possibly TRBD1 on 6 matching bases. The CDR3 covers 13 residues. V lost 8 bases and J lost 5, with 14 bases in between. The germline CDR1 and CDR2 sequences are SNHLY and FYNNEI. CDR3 DNA sequence: TGTGCCAGCGCTACAGGGCTTGGAGATACGCAGTATTTT. It codes for CASATGLGDTQYF.

The CDR3 reads CASTPGRNTDTQYF. Here the CDR3 DNA reads TGTGCCAGTACTCCGGGACGGAACACAGATACGCAGTATTTT. The genes are TRBV25-1 and TRBJ2-3, with D perhaps TRBD1 or TRBD2 (5 bases each). This CDR3 is built from 14 residues. Trimming shortened V by 9 bases and J by 2 bases, and 15 bases separated the two germline ends. From germline, CDR1 is MGHDK and CDR2 SYGVNS.

This rearrangement joins TRBV7-2 to TRBJ1-2; no clear D gene. Germline CDR1 reads SGHTA; CDR2 reads FQGNSA. This CDR3 contains 13 residues. V was pared by 5 bases and J by 6 bases, with 13 bases between. The CDR3 sequence is CASSEAHGNGYTF. The CDR3 nucleotides are TGTGCCAGCAGCGAAGCCCATGGAAATGGCTACACCTTC.

This clonotype showed up just once. V usage is TRBV28 and J usage is TRBJ2-1; 8 bases map to TRBD1. Trimming took 7 bases from V and 0 from J; bases not matched to a gene: 5. The CDR3 has 15 residues. Germline V lookup: CDR1 MDHEN, CDR2 SYDVKM. This chain's CDR3 is CASTSGGRSYNEQFF. In DNA form, the CDR3 reads TGTGCCAGCACCTCAGGGGGCCGCTCCTACAATGAGCAGTTCTTC.

This clonotype came up many times. A much larger clone sits a single nucleotide away, making a read error possible. The V call is TRBV6-2 or TRBV6-3, the J call TRBJ2-1, with D unresolved. Looked up from germline, CDR1 is MNHEY and CDR2 is SVGEGT. V was clipped by 7 bases and J by 3 bases, with 7 bases between them. The CDR3 covers 12 residues. This CDR3 reads CASTTNYNEQFF. The CDR3, as DNA: TGTGCCAGCACCACTAACTACAATGAGCAGTTCTTC.

This clonotype was seen more than once but under ten times. This rearrangement joins TRBV29-1 to TRBJ2-4, with D possibly matching TRBD2 (6 bases). There are 14 residues in the CDR3. The ends were cut back, 5 bases at V and 6 bases at J, with 17 bases in the middle. CDR1 is SQVTM and CDR2 is ANQGSEA in the germline V gene. The CDR3 reads CSVSQGGLGNIQYF. The CDR3 bases are TGCAGCGTTTCTCAGGGAGGATTAGGAAACATTCAGTACTTC.

This CDR3 reads CASSSPRRASNQPQHF. CDR3 sequence (DNA): TGTGCCAGCAGTTCACCCCGGAGGGCAAGCAATCAGCCCCAGCATTTT. The chain has TRBV6-1 and TRBJ1-5, with no clear D. CDR3 length: 16 residues. Germline V CDR1 and CDR2: MNHNS, SASEGT. Trimming shortened V by 5 bases and J by 1 base, and 15 bases separated the two germline ends.

This sequence joins TRBV7-2 and TRBJ2-7, with TRBD2 matching over 12 bases. The J call is in doubt because the DNA end fits TRBJ2-5 better. From germline, CDR1 is SGHTA and CDR2 FQGNSA. The CDR3 spans 15 residues. The CDR3 DNA reads as TGTGCCAGCAGCTTATCCACTAGCGGGAGGGAGACCCAGTACTTC. The encoded protein is CASSLSTSGRETQYF.

The gene calls are TRBV20-1 and TRBJ2-1; 7 nucleotides align to TRBD1. The CDR3 loop spans 13 amino acids. The germline V gene encodes CDR1 DFQATT and CDR2 SNEGSKA (reference sequence). The V gene end was trimmed by 3 bases and the J gene end by 9 bases; junction bases not matched to a gene: 8. For the CDR3, the DNA is TGCAGTGCTAGGCAGACAGGGAGTGGTGAGCAGTTCTTC. Amino acid sequence: CSARQTGSGEQFF.